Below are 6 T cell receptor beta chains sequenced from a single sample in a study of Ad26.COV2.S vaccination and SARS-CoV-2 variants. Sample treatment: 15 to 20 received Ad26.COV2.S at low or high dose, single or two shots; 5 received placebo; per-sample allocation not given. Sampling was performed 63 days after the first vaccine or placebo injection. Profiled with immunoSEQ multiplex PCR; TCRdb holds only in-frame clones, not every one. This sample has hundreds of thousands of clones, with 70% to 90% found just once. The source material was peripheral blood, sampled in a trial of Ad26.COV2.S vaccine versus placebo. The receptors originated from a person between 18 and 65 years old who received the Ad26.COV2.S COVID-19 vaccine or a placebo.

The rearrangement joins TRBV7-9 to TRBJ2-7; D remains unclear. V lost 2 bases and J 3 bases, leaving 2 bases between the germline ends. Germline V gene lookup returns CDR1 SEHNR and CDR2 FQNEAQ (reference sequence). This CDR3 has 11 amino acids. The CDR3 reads CASSLYYEQYF. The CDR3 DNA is TGTGCCAGCAGCTTATACTACGAGCAGTACTTC.

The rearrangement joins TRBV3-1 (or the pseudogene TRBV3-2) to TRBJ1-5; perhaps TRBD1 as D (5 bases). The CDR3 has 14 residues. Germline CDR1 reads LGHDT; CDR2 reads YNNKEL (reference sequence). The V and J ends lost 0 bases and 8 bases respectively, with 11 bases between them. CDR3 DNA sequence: TGTGCCAGCAGCCAAGAAGGGGTTAGAAAGCCCCAGCATTTT. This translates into CASSQEGVRKPQHF.

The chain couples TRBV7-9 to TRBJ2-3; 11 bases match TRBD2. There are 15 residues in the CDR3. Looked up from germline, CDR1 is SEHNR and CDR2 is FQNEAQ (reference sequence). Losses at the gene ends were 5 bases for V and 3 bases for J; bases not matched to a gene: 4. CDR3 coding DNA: TGTGCCAGCAGCCTTTGGACTAGCGGGACAGATACGCAGTATTTT. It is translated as CASSLWTSGTDTQYF.

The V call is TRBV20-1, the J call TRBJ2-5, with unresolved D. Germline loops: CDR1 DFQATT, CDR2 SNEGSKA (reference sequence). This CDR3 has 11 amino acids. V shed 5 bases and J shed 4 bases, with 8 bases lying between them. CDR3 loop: CSAYRGETQYF. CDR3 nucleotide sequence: TGCAGTGCTTACAGAGGAGAGACCCAGTACTTC.

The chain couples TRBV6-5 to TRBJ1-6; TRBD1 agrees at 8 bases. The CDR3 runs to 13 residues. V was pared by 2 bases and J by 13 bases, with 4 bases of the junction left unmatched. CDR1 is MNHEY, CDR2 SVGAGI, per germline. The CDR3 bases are TGTGCCAGCAGTTACGGACAGGGACTTCCCCTCCACTTT. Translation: CASSYGQGLPLHF.

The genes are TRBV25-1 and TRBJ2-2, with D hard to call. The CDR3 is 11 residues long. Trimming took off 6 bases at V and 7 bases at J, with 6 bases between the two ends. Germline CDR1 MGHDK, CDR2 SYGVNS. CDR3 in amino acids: CASRGFGELFF. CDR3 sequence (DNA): TGTGCCAGCAGGGGGTTCGGGGAGCTGTTTTTT.